The 21 T cell receptor beta chains below come from one sample, sequenced in a study of brain T cells in children with intractable seizures. TCRdb's table, derived via immunoSEQ multiplex PCR, lists solely in-frame clones and lacks some. This sample has roughly 120,000 clones; 90% to 95% occur once, and the top ten carry roughly 4%. Sequenced material: peripheral blood, taken at surgery. These receptors all stem from a boy in the first two years of life with hemimegalencephaly and intractable seizures.

The CDR3 protein is CASSPGLAGVGEQYF. The CDR3 DNA reads as TGTGCCAGCAGCCCCGGACTAGCGGGAGTAGGCGAGCAGTACTTC. The chain uses TRBV7-3 and TRBJ2-7, with TRBD2 identical over 13 bases. V was pared by 5 bases and J by 6 bases, with 7 bases of the junction left unmatched. Germline V gives CDR1 SGHTA, CDR2 FQGTGA. The CDR3 has 15 amino acids.

V gene TRBV14 combines with J gene TRBJ2-1, with 7 bases identical to TRBD1. The trim removed 4 bases at V and 8 bases at J, leaving 14 bases unmatched. The CDR3 contains 16 residues. Germline CDR1 reads SGHDN; CDR2 reads FVKESK. CDR3 coding DNA: TGTGCCAGCAGCCGACCGGACAGGCCTCCTCGGGATGAGCAGTTCTTC. Translation: CASSRPDRPPRDEQFF.

V usage is TRBV12-5 and J usage is TRBJ2-1; D unclear. The germline CDR1 and CDR2 sequences are LGHNT and FRNRAP. This CDR3 comprises 12 residues. Trimming removed 1 base at V and 9 bases at J, with 7 bases between. The CDR3 DNA reads as TGTGCTAGTGGTTTGGCGTTGGGTGAGCAGTTCTTC. Residues: CASGLALGEQFF.

The chain has TRBV5-4 and TRBJ2-2; perhaps D is TRBD1 or TRBD2 (5 bases each). The CDR3 totals 15 residues. Germline V gene data show CDR1 as SGHNT and CDR2 as YYREEE (reference sequence). The ends were cut back, 2 bases at V and 1 base at J, with 9 bases in the middle. The CDR3 here is CASSFGAGNTGELFF. In nucleotides, the CDR3 is TGTGCCAGCAGCTTCGGGGCTGGGAACACCGGGGAGCTGTTTTTT.

This chain connects TRBV6-2 or TRBV6-3 to TRBJ2-7, with 8 bases matching TRBD2. CDR1 and CDR2 (germline): MNHEY, SVGEGT. This CDR3 contains 14 residues. After removal of 3 bases from V and 3 bases from J, the junction contained 4 bases not matched to a gene. CDR3 nucleotide sequence: TGTGCCAGCAGTTATGCGGGAGGTCGCTACGAGCAGTACTTC. Translation: CASSYAGGRYEQYF.

This clone was observed once. The CDR3 here is CASSLYAGPAGEQYF. In nucleotides, the CDR3 is TGTGCCAGCAGCCTCTACGCTGGACCAGCGGGGGAGCAGTACTTC. The chain couples TRBV7-6 to TRBJ2-7; 7 bases are shared with TRBD2. Germline V gene data show CDR1 as SGHVS and CDR2 as FNYEAQ. This CDR3 has 15 amino acids. The J segment lost 7 bases and the V segment lost 5 bases, leaving 14 bases of the junction unmatched. Full variable domain (outside the CDR3, taken from reference TRBV7-6 and TRBJ2-7): GAGVSQSPRYKVTKRGQDVALRCDPISGHVSLYWYRQALGQGPEFLTYFNYEAQQDKSGLPNDRFSAERPEGSISTLTIQRTEQRDSAMYRCASSLYAGPAGEQYFGPGTRLTVT.

V usage is TRBV28 and J usage is TRBJ1-1; D may be TRBD1 (6 bases). The V end was cut by 5 bases, the J end by 3 bases, with 13 bases between. CDR1 and CDR2 from the germline V gene are MDHEN and SYDVKM. The CDR3 length is 14 residues. CDR3 coding DNA: TGTGCCAGCAGTCCTCGACAGGAGCACACTGAAGCTTTCTTT. Its translation is CASSPRQEHTEAFF.

The V gene is TRBV12-3 or TRBV12-4, the J gene TRBJ1-1, with D uncertain. The CDR3 is made up of 12 amino acids. The V and J ends lost 9 bases and 5 bases respectively, with 13 bases between them. The CDR3 protein is CASGRVGTEAFF. DNA for the CDR3: TGTGCCAGTGGACGGGTCGGGACTGAAGCTTTCTTT.

The chain recombines TRBV5-1 with TRBJ1-4; D gene unclear. The germline V gene encodes CDR1 SGHRS and CDR2 YFSETQ. Trimming removed 3 bases at V and 7 bases at J, with 13 bases between. The CDR3 is 14 amino acids. The CDR3 bases are TGCGCCAGCAGCTGGGGAGGGCCTCTTGAAAAACTGTTTTTT. Protein: CASSWGGPLEKLFF. Variable domain in full (rest from reference TRBV5-1 and TRBJ1-4): KAGVTQTPRYLIKTRGQQVTLSCSPISGHRSVSWYQQTPGQGLQFLFEYFSETQRNKGNFPGRFSGRQFSNSRSEMNVSTLELGDSALYLCASSWGGPLEKLFFGSGTQLSVL.

V usage is TRBV21-1 and J usage is TRBJ2-7; the D call TRBD2 from the table was never checked on the DNA. TRBV21-1 is a known pseudogene. The CDR3 is 17 residues long. This chain's CDR3 is CASSKQMKEESSYEQYF. For the CDR3, the DNA is TGTGCCAGCAGCAAACAGATGAAGGAGGAGAGCTCCTACGAGCAGTACTTC.

The V call is TRBV5-1, the J call TRBJ2-1; D might be TRBD1 (7 bases). The CDR3 totals 15 residues. CDR1 and CDR2 from the germline V gene are SGHRS and YFSETQ. Between the trimmed V and J ends, which lost 1 base and 7 bases, there was a span of 15 bases. Here the CDR3 DNA reads TGCGCCAGCAGCTTGTTGCAGGGGGGTAAAAATGAGCAGTTCTTC. Amino acids: CASSLLQGGKNEQFF.

The chain carries TRBV18 and TRBJ2-1, with 8 bases aligning to TRBD2. From germline, CDR1 is KGHSH and CDR2 LQKENI. The V gene end was trimmed by 0 bases and the J gene end by 2 bases; junction bases not matched to a gene: 3. The CDR3 has 16 amino acids. The CDR3 loop is CASSPPSLAAYNEQFF. CDR3 in DNA: TGTGCCAGCTCACCACCGTCACTAGCGGCCTACAATGAGCAGTTCTTC. The full variable domain, in which reference TRBV18 and TRBJ2-1 provide the parts outside the CDR3, is NAGVMQNPRHLVRRRGQEARLRCSPMKGHSHVYWYRQLPEEGLKFMVYLQKENIIDESGMPKERFSAEFPKEGPSILRIQQVVRGDSAAYFCASSPPSLAAYNEQFFGPGTRLTVL.

The chain joins TRBV29-1 to TRBJ2-3; 7 nucleotides align to TRBD1. V shed 3 bases and J 5 bases; nucleotides not matched to a gene: 8. Germline V gene lookup returns CDR1 SQVTM and CDR2 ANQGSEA. The CDR3 contains 14 residues. As DNA, the CDR3 is TGCAGCGTTGACCCAGGCACAGGGGAAGATACGCAGTATTTT. It is translated as CSVDPGTGEDTQYF.

The CDR3 sequence: CASSASGKETQYF. DNA of the CDR3: TGCGCCAGCAGCGCTAGCGGTAAAGAGACCCAGTACTTC. The rearrangement joins TRBV5-1 to TRBJ2-5, with 7 bases lining up with TRBD2. Looked up from germline, CDR1 is SGHRS and CDR2 is YFSETQ. CDR3 length equals 13 residues. V lost 4 bases, J lost 3 bases, and 3 bases stayed unmatched. The whole variable domain, filled in from reference TRBV5-1 and TRBJ2-5, reads KAGVTQTPRYLIKTRGQQVTLSCSPISGHRSVSWYQQTPGQGLQFLFEYFSETQRNKGNFPGRFSGRQFSNSRSEMNVSTLELGDSALYLCASSASGKETQYFGPGTRLLVL.

This chain links TRBV21-1 with TRBJ1-6; TRBD1, the table's D call, was not compared with the DNA. TRBV21-1 is a documented pseudogene. CDR3 length: 22 amino acids. CDR3 nucleotides: TGTGCCAGCAGCACACTTGGACCGAGTAGGGACAGGCGGAGCTCCTATAATTCACCCCTCCACTTT. Protein product: CASSTLGPSRDRRSSYNSPLHF.

The chain combines TRBV11-1 with TRBJ2-7; D perhaps matches TRBD1 (5 bases). Germline-derived CDR1 and CDR2 are SGHAT and FQDESV (reference sequence). CDR3 size: 13 residues. V shed 3 bases and J shed 5 bases, with 11 bases lying between them. CDR3 in DNA: TGTGCCAGCAGCTTGACAGCTGGCCACGAGCAGTACTTC. Translation gives CASSLTAGHEQYF.

Concerning this clone: A read error may account for a junction end that differs from germline. The genes are TRBV24-1 and TRBJ2-6; 7 bases match TRBD1. This CDR3 is 16 amino acids long. Germline V gene sequence: CDR1 KGHDR, CDR2 SFDVKD. The CDR3 loop is CATSGTGASEANVLTF. DNA of the CDR3: TGTGCCACCAGTGGAACAGGGGCGTCTGAGGCCAACGTCCTGACTTTC.

The J gene is TRBJ2-7, the V gene TRBV6-5; D is perhaps TRBD1 (5 bases). This CDR3 contains 14 residues. CDR1 is MNHEY, CDR2 SVGAGI, per germline. V lost 3 bases and J 6 bases, leaving 15 bases between the germline ends. CDR3 in amino acids: CASSYSVKGAEQYF. The CDR3 nucleotides read TGTGCCAGCAGTTATTCCGTCAAAGGGGCCGAGCAGTACTTC.

This clone was found a few times. The chain uses TRBV7-3 and TRBJ1-2, with TRBD1 matching over 7 bases. The CDR3 loop spans 14 amino acids. V lost 0 bases, J lost 5 bases, and 3 bases stayed unmatched. CDR1 and CDR2 (germline): SGHTA, FQGTGA. CDR3 residues: CASSLTPGGYGYTF. CDR3 in DNA: TGTGCCAGCAGCTTAACCCCAGGGGGATATGGCTACACCTTC.

This clone has a single count. V and J are TRBV10-2 and TRBJ1-1; D not certain. Germline CDR1 reads WSHSY; CDR2 reads SAAADI. The CDR3 is 13 amino acids. The V end lost 0 bases, the J end lost 10 bases, and 12 bases lay between the germline ends. The DNA of the CDR3 is TGCGCCAGCAGTGAGTCGGAGAGGGCGGGAGCTTTCTTT. Protein sequence: CASSESERAGAFF.

The V and J genes are TRBV2 and TRBJ2-3; TRBD1 agrees at 9 bases. Looked up from germline, CDR1 is SNHLY and CDR2 is FYNNEI. The CDR3 runs 14 residues. V lost 5 bases and J lost 7; bases outside the gene matches: 7. CDR3 loop: CASSTGTGLNTQYF. CDR3 DNA sequence: TGTGCCAGCAGTACCGGGACAGGGTTAAATACGCAGTATTTT. Drawing the rest from reference TRBV2 and TRBJ2-3, the complete variable domain is EPEVTQTPSHQVTQMGQEVILRCVPISNHLYFYWYRQILGQKVEFLVSFYNNEISEKSEIFDDQFSVERPDGSNFTLKIRSTKLEDSAMYFCASSTGTGLNTQYFGPGTRLTVL.